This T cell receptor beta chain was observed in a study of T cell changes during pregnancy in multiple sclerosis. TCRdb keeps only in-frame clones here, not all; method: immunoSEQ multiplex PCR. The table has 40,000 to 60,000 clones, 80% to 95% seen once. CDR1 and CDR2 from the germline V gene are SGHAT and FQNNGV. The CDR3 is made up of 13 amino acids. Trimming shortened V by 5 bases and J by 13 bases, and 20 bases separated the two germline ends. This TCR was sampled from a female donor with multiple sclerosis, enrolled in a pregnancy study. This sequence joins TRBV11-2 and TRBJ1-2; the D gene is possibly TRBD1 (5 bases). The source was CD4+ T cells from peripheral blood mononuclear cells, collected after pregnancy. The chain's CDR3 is CASSPQGGVRCTF. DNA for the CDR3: TGTGCCAGCAGCCCCCAGGGCGGGGTAAGATGCACCTTC.